This entry lists 25 T cell receptor beta chains sequenced from one sample in a study of OX40 agonist ivuxolimab in advanced cancers. Libraries were made using the immunoSEQ multiplex PCR assay. What TCRdb holds here is the immuneACCESS table cut down to in-frame rearrangements. Part of the clones is not present; checked against another copy, under half of the missing clones reflect an unresolved V gene, and the others are unexplained. This sample lists about 68,000 clones; just over 90% were detected once. Approximately 6% of the sample lies in the top ten. The material sequenced was CD4+ or CD8+ T cells sorted from blood, taken in a trial of the OX40 agonist ivuxolimab. The receptor set was obtained from an adult with an advanced solid tumor such as melanoma, head and neck, liver or kidney cancer.

This clone was counted between two and nine times. This chain uses TRBV30 with TRBJ1-5; D not resolved. The germline V gene encodes CDR1 GTSNPN and CDR2 SVGIG (reference sequence). Trimming took 0 bases from V and 4 from J, leaving 4 bases between them. This CDR3 is built from 12 residues. CDR3 residues: CAWSVNNQPQHF. The CDR3 bases are TGTGCCTGGAGTGTTAATAATCAGCCCCAGCATTTT.

This clone was observed once. The chain combines TRBV5-4 with TRBJ2-7; D gene uncertain. The CDR3 has 13 amino acids. The germline V and J ends were trimmed by 3 bases and 1 base, with 8 bases remaining between them. Germline CDR1 reads SGHNT; CDR2 reads YYREEE (reference sequence). CDR3 sequence (DNA): TGTGCCAGCAGCTCTCCATTTTCCTACGAGCAGTACTTC. It is translated as CASSSPFSYEQYF. Complete variable domain (other parts from reference TRBV5-4 and TRBJ2-7): ETGVTQSPTHLIKTRGQQVTLRCSSQSGHNTVSWYQQALGQGPQFIFQYYREEENGRGNFPPRFSGLQFPNYSSELNVNALELDDSALYLCASSSPFSYEQYFGPGTRLTVT.

J is TRBJ2-5 and V is TRBV28; D remains ambiguous. Germline values: CDR1 MDHEN, CDR2 SYDVKM. Trimming took off 4 bases at V and 5 bases at J, with 11 bases between the two ends. The CDR3 is made up of 13 amino acids. The CDR3 sequence is CASSSMVEETQYF. In DNA form, the CDR3 reads TGTGCCAGCAGTTCAATGGTTGAGGAGACCCAGTACTTC.

V gene TRBV7-9 combines with J gene TRBJ1-1, with D possibly TRBD1 on 6 matching bases. Trimming pared 1 base from V and 2 bases from J, leaving 14 bases between. The germline gives CDR1 SEHNR, CDR2 FQNEAQ (reference sequence). The length of the CDR3 is 16 residues. CDR3 coding DNA: TGTGCCAGCAGCTTAGGTTGGGGAGGGGGAAACACTGAAGCTTTCTTT. Its translation: CASSLGWGGGNTEAFF.

V is TRBV5-5 and J is TRBJ2-7, with 7 bases that match TRBD2. The germline V gene has CDR1 SGHKS and CDR2 YYEKEE (reference sequence). CDR3 length: 17 amino acids. Trimming removed 1 base from V and 2 bases from J; junction bases left unmatched: 12. The CDR3 region is CASSLIPWRESPYEQYF. CDR3 sequence (DNA): TGTGCCAGCAGCTTGATCCCTTGGCGGGAGTCCCCCTACGAGCAGTACTTC.

The chain combines TRBV28 with TRBJ1-5; unclear D gene. Trimming removed 3 bases at V and 0 bases at J, with 9 bases between. Germline V gene data show CDR1 as MDHEN and CDR2 as SYDVKM. The CDR3 is made up of 15 amino acids. DNA for the CDR3: TGTGCCAGCAGTTTCGCTACATATAGCAATCAGCCCCAGCATTTT. Amino acid sequence: CASSFATYSNQPQHF.

This chain uses TRBV9 with TRBJ2-3; the D is unclear. Germline values: CDR1 SGDLS, CDR2 YYNGEE. The germline V and J ends were trimmed by 2 bases and 0 bases, with 10 bases remaining between them. The CDR3 totals 15 residues. The chain's CDR3 is CASSVHGSSTDTQYF. CDR3 nucleotides: TGTGCCAGCAGCGTTCATGGCTCTAGCACAGATACGCAGTATTTT.

A single count supports this clone. The chain recombines TRBV30 with TRBJ2-1, with a tentative D call TRBD2 (6 bases). V lost 0 bases to trimming and J lost 6 bases, with 9 bases between them. The CDR3 spans 13 residues. In germline, CDR1 is GTSNPN, CDR2 SVGIG (reference sequence). In DNA form, the CDR3 reads TGTGCCTGGAGTGTAGGAGGGACCAATGAGCAGTTCTTC. Encoded protein: CAWSVGGTNEQFF.

This chain connects TRBV19 to TRBJ1-2; D not certain. CDR1 is LNHDA, CDR2 SQIVND, per germline (reference sequence). The CDR3 length is 13 residues. Trimming took 3 bases from V and 5 from J, leaving 10 bases between them. The CDR3 sequence is CASSISEIYGYTF. The CDR3 DNA is TGTGCCAGTAGTATTTCAGAAATTTATGGCTACACCTTC.

The chain has TRBV27 and TRBJ2-7, with D possibly TRBD2 on 5 matching bases. CDR1 MNHEY and CDR2 SMNVEV come from the germline V gene (reference sequence). Trimming pared 2 bases from V and 5 bases from J, leaving 7 bases between. The CDR3 covers 12 residues. The CDR3 reads CASSLPGNEQYF. CDR3 nucleotide sequence: TGTGCCAGCAGTTTACCGGGGAACGAGCAGTACTTC.

The J gene is TRBJ1-2, the V gene TRBV28; D remains ambiguous. V lost 7 bases to trimming and J lost 4 bases, with 13 bases between them. This CDR3 spans 13 amino acids. CDR1 MDHEN and CDR2 SYDVKM come from the germline V gene. CDR3 nucleotide sequence: TGTGCCAGCACCTCTATCGAGGGCTATGGCTACACCTTC. Protein product: CASTSIEGYGYTF.

The CDR3 sequence: CASSLIVGQGAAGELFF. The CDR3, as DNA: TGTGCCAGCAGCTTAATCGTCGGACAGGGGGCAGCCGGGGAGCTGTTTTTT. J is TRBJ2-2 and V is TRBV7-2; 11 bases agree with TRBD1. From germline, CDR1 is SGHTA and CDR2 FQGNSA. The CDR3 has 17 amino acids. The J segment lost 6 bases and the V segment lost 2 bases, leaving 8 bases of the junction unmatched.

This clone has just a few counts. The chain links TRBV18 to TRBJ1-4; D is unresolved. Germline CDR1 reads KGHSH; CDR2 reads LQKENI. This CDR3 is built from 11 residues. V lost 5 bases, J lost 5 bases, and 3 bases lay in between. The DNA of the CDR3 is TGTGCCAGCTCAGGCAATGAAAAACTGTTTTTT. Translation: CASSGNEKLFF.

This clone was recorded only once. The V and J genes are TRBV6-6 and TRBJ2-3; D might be TRBD2 (6 bases). This CDR3 is 15 amino acids long. Trimming took 6 bases from V and 2 from J, leaving 15 bases between them. CDR1 is MNHNY, CDR2 SVGAGI, per germline (reference sequence). Written as DNA, the CDR3 is TGTGCCAGCAGCCACCCTAGCGCGAACACAGATACGCAGTATTTT. Residues: CASSHPSANTDTQYF.

The rearrangement links TRBV5-1 to TRBJ2-5; 10 nucleotides align to TRBD1. This CDR3 contains 17 residues. Per germline, CDR1 SGHRS and CDR2 YFSETQ. V lost 3 bases and J lost 5; bases outside the gene matches: 13. The DNA for the CDR3 is TGCGCCAGCAGCTACCTCCAGCTGGGACAGGGGCTTGAGACCCAGTACTTC. Its protein product is CASSYLQLGQGLETQYF.

This chain links TRBV30 with TRBJ1-2; D is ambiguous. V was shortened by 0 bases and J by 8 bases, with 10 bases between the two germline ends. Per germline, CDR1 GTSNPN and CDR2 SVGIG (reference sequence). This CDR3 has 12 amino acids. CDR3: CAWSVVTEGYTF. The CDR3 region has the DNA TGTGCCTGGAGTGTTGTCACGGAGGGCTACACCTTC.

The CDR3 is CASSLGVVDYGYTF. CDR3 sequence (DNA): TGTGCCAGCAGCTTAGGGGTTGTTGACTATGGCTACACCTTC. The gene calls are TRBV7-6 and TRBJ1-2; no definite D call. Trimming took off 1 base at V and 3 bases at J, with 9 bases between the two ends. The CDR3 consists of 14 residues. Per germline, CDR1 SGHVS and CDR2 FNYEAQ.

V and J are TRBV7-3 and TRBJ1-1; a weak D match, TRBD1 (6 bases). This CDR3 spans 13 amino acids. Germline CDR1 reads SGHTA; CDR2 reads FQGTGA. V was trimmed by 3 bases and J by 4 bases, leaving 9 bases between them. This CDR3 is CASSLGGGTEAFF. CDR3 in DNA: TGTGCCAGCAGCTTGGGGGGCGGCACTGAAGCTTTCTTT.

J is TRBJ2-7 and V is TRBV13; 13 nucleotides line up with TRBD2. This CDR3 contains 18 residues. Losses at the gene ends were 1 base for V and 6 bases for J; bases not matched to a gene: 12. From germline, CDR1 is PRHDT and CDR2 FYEKMQ (reference sequence). The CDR3 spells CASSLVGLAGRQEVEQYF. CDR3 DNA: TGTGCCAGCAGCTTAGTGGGACTAGCGGGAAGGCAGGAGGTCGAGCAGTACTTC.

This chain joins TRBV27 and TRBJ1-2, with D unresolved. CDR1 and CDR2 (germline): MNHEY, SMNVEV (reference sequence). The ends were cut back, 2 bases at V and 0 bases at J, with 4 bases in the middle. CDR3 size: 13 residues. The CDR3, as DNA: TGTGCCAGCAGTTTAGGGACTAACTATGGCTACACCTTC. It encodes CASSLGTNYGYTF.

This chain uses TRBV4-3 with TRBJ1-4; 10 bases map to TRBD1. After removal of 0 bases from V and 6 bases from J, the junction contained 1 base not matched to a gene. The CDR3 runs 15 residues. CDR1 is LGHNA and CDR2 is YSLEER in the germline V gene. In DNA, the CDR3 is TGCGCCAGCAGCCAAGATGGGACAGGGGATGAAAAACTGTTTTTT. The encoded protein is CASSQDGTGDEKLFF.

The chain couples TRBV5-1 to TRBJ2-5, with 10 bases fitting TRBD2. Losses at the gene ends were 7 bases for V and 5 bases for J; bases not matched to a gene: 8. This CDR3 region has 14 residues. The germline V gene has CDR1 SGHRS and CDR2 YFSETQ. The CDR3 DNA follows: TGCGCCAGCCAAAAAGCGGGAGGGATCGAGACCCAGTACTTC. It codes for CASQKAGGIETQYF.

This sequence joins TRBV4-3 and TRBJ1-2; no clear D gene. Germline V lookup: CDR1 LGHNA, CDR2 YSLEER. The V end lost 0 bases, the J end lost 4 bases, and 9 bases lay between the germline ends. The CDR3 length is 14 residues. The CDR3, as DNA: TGCGCCAGCAGCCAAGATTACAGCTTCTATGGCTACACCTTC. It translates to CASSQDYSFYGYTF.

The chain uses TRBV27 and TRBJ2-7, with D possibly being TRBD2 (6 bases). CDR3 length: 16 residues. V lost 3 bases and J lost 5, with 20 bases in between. Looked up from germline, CDR1 is MNHEY and CDR2 is SMNVEV (reference sequence). As DNA, the CDR3 is TGTGCCAGCAGTTTTAACGGGGGACTGGGGGTTCACGAGCAGTACTTC. Translated, it gives CASSFNGGLGVHEQYF.

This rearrangement joins TRBV7-9 to TRBJ2-5, with 7 positions matching TRBD1. This CDR3 spans 15 amino acids. Losses at the gene ends were 2 bases for V and 4 bases for J; bases not matched to a gene: 7. The V gene's germline CDR1 is SEHNR and CDR2 FQNEAQ (reference sequence). CDR3 nucleotides: TGTGCCAGCAGCTTATCCTTGACAGGGTCAGAGACCCAGTACTTC. Amino acid sequence: CASSLSLTGSETQYF.